Following are 29 T cell receptor beta chains from one sample sequenced in a study of regulatory T cells in long-lasting Graves disease. Time point noted: newly diagnosed GD, antithyroid drugs for less than 3 months. PBMC-derived RNA was used for the TCR library. iRepertoire HTBI primers and Arm-PCR of CDR3 regions built TCR beta libraries. TCRdb ran MiXCR on the multiplex PCR reads and lists one entry per CDR3 protein. The table has under 450,000 distinct CDR3 sequences, around 15% seen once. The same specimen was also included in a second study, on T cells in Graves' hyperthyroidism and ophthalmopathy.

Specimen: peripheral blood mononuclear cells (PBMCs), collected at new diagnosis, from a patient treated with antithyroid drugs. These receptors originate from a young woman with Graves disease.

This clonotype was recorded many times. This chain joins TRBV10-3 and TRBJ2-7; 7 bases are shared with TRBD1. The V gene's germline CDR1 is ENHRY and CDR2 SYGVKD. V lost 6 bases to trimming and J lost 0 bases; unmatched junction nucleotides: 8. The CDR3 is 15 amino acids. As DNA, the CDR3 is TGTGCCATCAGGGGTGAGGGACAGTTCTCCTACGAGCAGTACTTC. Its protein product is CAIRGEGQFSYEQYF.

Ten or more counts support this clonotype. CDR3 region: CASCVGQSTDTQYF. CDR3 DNA sequence: TGTGCCAGCTGTGTAGGACAGAGCACAGATACGCAGTATTTT. The rearrangement joins TRBV12-3 or TRBV12-4 to TRBJ2-3, with D maybe TRBD1 (6 bases). The CDR3 extends over 14 amino acids. V shed 8 bases and J shed 0 bases, with 12 bases lying between them.

There are a few counts of this clonotype. This chain links TRBV2 with TRBJ2-6, with 8 nucleotides matching TRBD1. The ends lost 7 bases at V and 2 bases at J; junction bases unmatched: 7. The germline V gene has CDR1 SNHLY and CDR2 FYNNEI. This CDR3 has 16 residues. CDR3 residues: CASTLDRGAGANVLTF. In DNA, the CDR3 is TGTGCCAGCACCCTAGACAGGGGTGCTGGGGCCAACGTCCTGACTTTC.

This clonotype turned up a few times. CDR3 nucleotide sequence: TGTGCCAGCAGCTTTGACACCTTGAACACTGAAGCTTTCTTT. It specifies CASSFDTLNTEAFF. The chain joins TRBV7-2 to TRBJ1-1; D is undetermined. CDR3 size: 14 residues. Germline V CDR1 and CDR2: SGHTA, FQGNSA. V was trimmed by 3 bases and J by 0 bases, leaving 8 bases between them.

This clonotype was seen ten or more times. This rearrangement joins TRBV7-9 to TRBJ2-1; TRBD2 might be the D (6 bases). The V gene lost 5 bases and the J gene lost 6 bases, with 17 bases spanning the gap. CDR1 SEHNR and CDR2 FQNEAQ come from the germline V gene (reference sequence). The CDR3 contains 15 residues. CDR3 sequence reads: CASSPLGGWSNEQFF. The CDR3 DNA reads TGTGCCAGCAGCCCACTGGGGGGTTGGAGCAATGAGCAGTTCTTC. Combining the CDR3 with reference TRBV7-9 and TRBJ2-1 gives the whole variable domain DTGVSQNPRHKITKRGQNVTFRCDPISEHNRLYWYRQTLGQGPEFLTYFQNEAQLEKSRLLSDRFSAERPKGSFSTLEIQRTEQGDSAMYLCASSPLGGWSNEQFFGPGTRLTVL.

This clonotype was counted many times. The chain links TRBV20-1 to TRBJ2-1; the D gene is possibly TRBD2 (6 bases). The V gene lost 1 base and the J gene lost 3 bases, with 19 bases spanning the gap. Per the germline V gene, CDR1 is DFQATT and CDR2 is SNEGSKA (reference sequence). CDR3 length: 17 residues. DNA for the CDR3: TGCAGTGCTAGAGCGAACCCGCTCGGGAGTGTCTACAATGAGCAGTTCTTC. Protein sequence: CSARANPLGSVYNEQFF.

There are many counts of this clonotype. The chain couples TRBV2 to TRBJ2-1, with 7 bases lining up with TRBD2. With V trimmed by 4 bases and J by 4 bases, 10 bases remained unmatched. The germline V gene encodes CDR1 SNHLY and CDR2 FYNNEI. This CDR3 is built from 16 residues. CDR3 DNA sequence: TGTGCCAGCAGTGCTTGGCGGGAGCGTCCATACAATGAGCAGTTCTTC. Translating it yields CASSAWRERPYNEQFF. Together with reference TRBV2 and TRBJ2-1, the CDR3 gives the full variable domain: EPEVTQTPSHQVTQMGQEVILRCVPISNHLYFYWYRQILGQKVEFLVSFYNNEISEKSEIFDDQFSVERPDGSNFTLKIRSTKLEDSAMYFCASSAWRERPYNEQFFGPGTRLTVL.

The rearrangement uses TRBV18 and TRBJ1-5; D unresolved. The V and J ends lost 3 bases and 7 bases respectively, with 16 bases between them. Looked up from germline, CDR1 is KGHSH and CDR2 is LQKENI. The CDR3 is 15 amino acids. CDR3 in amino acids: CASSPGNLLGQPQHF. CDR3 DNA: TGTGCCAGCTCACCGGGGAACCTACTCGGGCAGCCCCAGCATTTT.

This chain connects TRBV5-4 to TRBJ2-3; a weak D match, TRBD2 (5 bases). The CDR3 consists of 14 residues. Per germline, CDR1 SGHNT and CDR2 YYREEE (reference sequence). V shed 4 bases and J shed 6 bases, with 15 bases lying between them. This chain's CDR3 is CASSPELVADTQYF. Here the CDR3 DNA reads TGTGCCAGCAGCCCCGAACTAGTCGCGGATACGCAGTATTTT.

The table lists this clonotype with many counts. The genes are TRBV19 and TRBJ1-1; TRBD1 is a possible D gene (5 bases). The CDR3 contains 15 residues. Trimming cost V 5 bases and J 0 bases, with 13 bases left between them. The germline gives CDR1 LNHDA, CDR2 SQIVND (reference sequence). CDR3 in amino acids: CASSRGTFMNTEAFF. The CDR3 DNA reads as TGTGCCAGTAGTCGGGGGACCTTCATGAACACTGAAGCTTTCTTT.

The gene calls are TRBV28 and TRBJ1-1; the match to TRBD1 covers 7 bases. Germline CDR1 reads MDHEN; CDR2 reads SYDVKM. This CDR3 spans 11 amino acids. J lost 12 bases, V lost 5 bases, and 6 bases had no gene match. The CDR3 sequence: CASSVPGGTFF. The CDR3 DNA reads as TGTGCCAGCAGTGTTCCAGGGGGAACTTTCTTT.

This clonotype has just a few counts. The chain joins TRBV20-1 to TRBJ1-6; tentatively, D is TRBD1 (6 bases). The germline gives CDR1 DFQATT, CDR2 SNEGSKA (reference sequence). Deletions cut 5 bases from V and 7 bases from J, with 12 bases between. This CDR3 spans 13 amino acids. This CDR3 is CSASRDNNSPLHF. CDR3 nucleotide sequence: TGCAGTGCTTCCCGGGACAACAATTCACCCCTCCACTTT.

This clonotype was seen a handful of times. V usage is TRBV6-2 or TRBV6-3 and J usage is TRBJ1-5; maybe TRBD1 (5 bases). V was cut by 7 bases and J by 2 bases, with 15 bases left in between. The length of the CDR3 is 15 residues. CDR1 and CDR2 from the germline V gene are MNHEY and SVGEGT. The CDR3 region is CASNGDGGGNQPQHF. CDR3 coding DNA: TGTGCCAGCAACGGGGATGGGGGAGGCAATCAGCCCCAGCATTTT.

This chain connects TRBV11-2 to TRBJ1-2; D call uncertain. V gave up 4 bases and J gave up 8 bases, with 14 bases separating them. Germline V gives CDR1 SGHAT, CDR2 FQNNGV. This CDR3 is 13 amino acids long. The CDR3 DNA reads as TGTGCCAGCAGCTCCCCGAATCGGGTCGGCTACACCTTC. This gives the protein CASSSPNRVGYTF.

This clonotype was seen only a few times. This sequence joins TRBV10-2 and TRBJ2-7; D remains unclear. CDR1 and CDR2 from the germline V gene are WSHSY and SAAADI. The V gene lost 3 bases and the J gene lost 3 bases, with 9 bases spanning the gap. There are 13 residues in the CDR3. The CDR3 nucleotides are TGCGCCAGCAGTGAAGTGGGTGTCTACGAGCAGTACTTC. Amino acids: CASSEVGVYEQYF.

This clonotype was counted many times. The V gene is TRBV18, the J gene TRBJ2-3, with D uncertain. Trimming pared 1 base from V and 0 bases from J, leaving 8 bases between. Germline V CDR1 and CDR2: KGHSH, LQKENI. The CDR3 has 15 residues. The CDR3 nucleotides read TGTGCCAGCTCACCACGGGCCACTAGCACAGATACGCAGTATTTT. Its translation: CASSPRATSTDTQYF.

This clonotype was observed at least ten times. The rearrangement joins TRBV10-1 to TRBJ2-2; D not certain. Germline V gene lookup returns CDR1 WNHNN and CDR2 SYGVQD (reference sequence). The CDR3 totals 12 residues. V lost 6 bases, J lost 5 bases, and 7 bases lay in between. The CDR3, as DNA: TGCGCCAGCAGCCCCAGAACCGGGGAGCTGTTTTTT. It codes for CASSPRTGELFF.

The table lists this clonotype with many counts. The gene calls are TRBV2 and TRBJ2-1; 8 nucleotides agree with TRBD2. J gave up 0 bases and V 4 bases, and 2 bases lay outside the gene matches. The CDR3 totals 15 residues. Per germline, CDR1 SNHLY and CDR2 FYNNEI. The CDR3 spells CASSVGRASYNEQFF. In nucleotides, the CDR3 is TGTGCCAGCAGTGTCGGGAGGGCCTCCTACAATGAGCAGTTCTTC.

The chain combines TRBV7-9 with TRBJ2-2; 10 bases agree with TRBD2. Per germline, CDR1 SEHNR and CDR2 FQNEAQ (reference sequence). V lost 5 bases and J lost 4; bases outside the gene matches: 7. This CDR3 is built from 16 residues. This chain's CDR3 is CASSGPSGGGTGELFF. CDR3 DNA sequence: TGTGCCAGCAGCGGACCTAGCGGGGGAGGCACCGGGGAGCTGTTTTTT.

This clonotype was counted a few times. The V gene is TRBV20-1, the J gene TRBJ2-1; D gene ambiguous. Germline V gene data show CDR1 as DFQATT and CDR2 as SNEGSKA (reference sequence). The CDR3 sequence is 10 residues long. Trimming took 6 bases from V and 5 from J, leaving 5 bases between them. CDR3 DNA sequence: TGCAGTGCCCAAGACAATGAGCAGTTCTTC. Translating it yields CSAQDNEQFF.

The chain links TRBV12-3 or TRBV12-4 to TRBJ1-6; D not resolved. Deletions cut 6 bases from V and 6 bases from J, with 6 bases between. This CDR3 region has 12 residues. The CDR3 loop is CASRQINSPLHF. DNA of the CDR3: TGTGCCAGCAGACAGATTAATTCACCCCTCCACTTT.

This clonotype was seen repeatedly, ten times or more. J is TRBJ1-5 and V is TRBV18, with D perhaps matching TRBD1 (6 bases). This CDR3 has 15 residues. The germline V and J ends were trimmed by 5 bases and 3 bases, with 14 bases remaining between them. Germline values: CDR1 KGHSH, CDR2 LQKENI. CDR3 DNA: TGTGCCAGCTCAACCCGAGGGGGGGACAATCAGCCCCAGCATTTT. It specifies CASSTRGGDNQPQHF.

The gene calls are TRBV7-9 and TRBJ1-4; D possibly corresponds to TRBD1 (5 bases). The CDR3 spans 13 residues. V lost 11 bases and J lost 7, with 17 bases in between. Germline CDR1 and CDR2: SEHNR and FQNEAQ (reference sequence). In DNA form, the CDR3 reads TGTGCCGGACACAGCCTCCTGGGTGAAAAACTGTTTTTT. Its protein is CAGHSLLGEKLFF.

This clonotype was seen many times. V usage is TRBV30 and J usage is TRBJ1-2; the D is unclear. CDR3 size: 16 residues. From germline, CDR1 is GTSNPN and CDR2 SVGIG (reference sequence). V gave up 0 bases and J gave up 5 bases, with 19 bases separating them. The CDR3 protein is CAWSVIPPQLLYGYTF. CDR3 in DNA: TGTGCCTGGAGTGTAATCCCCCCGCAGCTCTTATATGGCTACACCTTC.

This chain connects TRBV9 to TRBJ2-1; 15 bases are shared with TRBD2. Losses at the gene ends were 4 bases for V and 9 bases for J; bases not matched to a gene: 8. The CDR3 is made up of 16 amino acids. Per the germline V gene, CDR1 is SGDLS and CDR2 is YYNGEE. CDR3: CASSPGLAGGRSEQFF. CDR3 DNA sequence: TGTGCCAGCAGCCCGGGACTAGCGGGGGGACGGAGTGAGCAGTTCTTC.

This rearrangement joins TRBV9 to TRBJ2-7; D not resolved. V lost 0 bases and J 12 bases, leaving 10 bases between the germline ends. The CDR3 runs to 11 residues. From germline, CDR1 is SGDLS and CDR2 YYNGEE. The chain's CDR3 is CASSVEVSLYF. The DNA for the CDR3 is TGTGCCAGCAGCGTAGAAGTTAGCTTGTACTTC.

The V and J genes are TRBV7-9 and TRBJ2-6; 10 nucleotides match TRBD1. V lost 1 base to trimming and J lost 1 base; unmatched junction nucleotides: 7. The CDR3 contains 19 residues. Germline CDR1 reads SEHNR; CDR2 reads FQNEAQ (reference sequence). CDR3 sequence (DNA): TGTGCCAGCAGCTTAGGGGCCGGGACAGGGGATTCTGGGGCCAACGTCCTGACTTTC. Its protein product is CASSLGAGTGDSGANVLTF.

The rearrangement joins TRBV2 to TRBJ2-3; TRBD1 matches 10 bases. The CDR3 is made up of 15 amino acids. Germline CDR1 reads SNHLY; CDR2 reads FYNNEI. J lost 1 base, V lost 4 bases, and 2 bases had no gene match. CDR3 DNA sequence: TGTGCCAGCAGTGCGGACAGGGGGGGCACAGATACGCAGTATTTT. Its protein product is CASSADRGGTDTQYF.

This clonotype was recorded at least ten times. The chain recombines TRBV11-2 with TRBJ1-6; D perhaps matches TRBD1 (5 bases). Trimming stripped 0 bases from V and 5 bases from J, with 8 bases between. Germline V CDR1 and CDR2: SGHAT, FQNNGV. The CDR3 extends over 15 amino acids. CDR3 amino acids: CASSLEGRNNSPLHF. CDR3 nucleotide sequence: TGTGCCAGCAGCTTAGAGGGGCGAAATAATTCACCCCTCCACTTT.